The clone carrying this T cell receptor (beta chain) showed up just once. Its antigen remains unidentified. The germline V and J ends were trimmed by 7 bases and 4 bases, with 14 bases remaining between them. The CDR3 extends over 14 amino acids. Germline V lookup: CDR1 MDHEN, CDR2 SYDVKM. This sample was included in a study of T cell responses to AZD1222 COVID-19 vaccine. The study's findings and limits: The span of vaccine-associated CD4 TCRs extended across spike, with dominance at 160-218 and 743-854.

Using immunoSEQ multiplex PCR, the repertoire was profiled, and TCRdb retains in-frame clones only, with some absent. The sample carries 90,000 to 150,000 clones, around 86% recorded once. Sequenced here: peripheral blood, sampled 28 days after the second AZD1222 dose. The J gene is TRBJ1-5, the V gene TRBV28; tentative D call: TRBD1 (6 bases). The TCR was taken from an adult who received the AZD1222 COVID-19 vaccine. CDR3: CASITGTPNQPQHF. The CDR3 DNA reads as TGTGCCAGCATTACCGGGACACCAAATCAGCCCCAGCATTTT.